Sequencing of this T cell receptor beta chain was carried out in a study of T cells in Graves' hyperthyroidism and ophthalmopathy. The study's findings and limits: The model forecast ophthalmopathy, anticipating it by a median around 6.9 months before onset.

In its sample, this clonotype was seen many times. Antigen: not known. Researchers amplified the TCR beta CDR3 regions from RNA transcripts. In the first-round RT-PCR of the TCR CDR3, the HTBI primer set was used. TCRdb fed the multiplex PCR reads into MiXCR, producing one record per CDR3 protein. Here the sample spans around 660,000 distinct CDR3 sequences, 45% being singletons. Uncontrolled infection, other autoimmune disease, pregnancy or lactation led to exclusion. This receptor was identified in an adult man with Graves' disease, either hyperthyroidism or ophthalmopathy (not recorded which). Sequencing input: peripheral blood or thyroid tissue (not recorded which).

CDR3 in amino acids: CASGDSFNEKLFF. The CDR3 nucleotides read TGCGCCAGCGGGGACAGCTTTAATGAAAAACTGTTTTTT. This chain uses TRBV5-1 with TRBJ1-4; 7 bases agree with TRBD1. The length of the CDR3 is 13 residues. V was pared by 7 bases and J by 4 bases, with 4 bases of the junction left unmatched. Germline V lookup: CDR1 SGHRS, CDR2 YFSETQ.